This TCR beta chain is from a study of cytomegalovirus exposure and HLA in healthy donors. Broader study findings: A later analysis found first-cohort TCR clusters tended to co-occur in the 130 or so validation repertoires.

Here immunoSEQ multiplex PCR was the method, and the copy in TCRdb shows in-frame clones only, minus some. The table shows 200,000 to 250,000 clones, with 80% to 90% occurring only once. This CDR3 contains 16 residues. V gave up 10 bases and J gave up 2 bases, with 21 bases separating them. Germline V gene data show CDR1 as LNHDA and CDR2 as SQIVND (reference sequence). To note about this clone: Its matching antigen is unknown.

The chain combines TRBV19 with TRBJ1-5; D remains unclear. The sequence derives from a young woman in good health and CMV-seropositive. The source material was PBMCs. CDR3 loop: CATGRGSSIGNQPQHF. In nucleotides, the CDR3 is TGTGCCACCGGGCGAGGGTCGAGCATTGGCAATCAGCCCCAGCATTTT.